This entry lists 31 T cell receptor beta chains sequenced from one sample in a study of T cells after yellow fever vaccination. Each CDR3 protein gets one entry after TCRdb re-called the 5' RACE reads with MiXCR. The profile covers 250,000 to 350,000 distinct CDR3 sequences, with about 6.6% appearing a single time and over 15% taken by the ten largest. The source was PBMCs, collected around 45 days after the first yellow fever vaccination. These receptors were collected from a man younger than 35 who received the YFV17D yellow fever vaccine.

This clonotype was counted a few times. The chain couples TRBV6-5 to TRBJ1-3; D unresolved. This CDR3 region has 15 residues. The V and J ends lost 1 base and 0 bases respectively, with 7 bases between them. Per the germline V gene, CDR1 is MNHEY and CDR2 is SVGAGI. The CDR3 DNA reads TGTGCCAGCAGTTACTTGGGAGACTCTGGAAACACCATATATTTT. Residues: CASSYLGDSGNTIYF.

CDR3 amino acids: CSARAGLGRETQYF. In DNA, the CDR3 is TGCAGTGCTAGAGCGGGCCTCGGGCGGGAGACCCAGTACTTC. This sequence joins TRBV20-1 and TRBJ2-5; the D is unclear. The germline gives CDR1 DFQATT, CDR2 SNEGSKA (reference sequence). Trimming took off 1 base at V and 5 bases at J, with 14 bases between the two ends. CDR3 length: 14 residues.

A few counts support this clonotype. V and J are TRBV11-2 and TRBJ2-3; TRBD2 aligns across 9 bases. The germline V gene has CDR1 SGHAT and CDR2 FQNNGV. V trimming: 1 base; J trimming: 8 bases; junction bases outside the gene matches: 16. This CDR3 spans 18 amino acids. The CDR3 loop reads CASSLGGARGGLRRTQYF. CDR3 DNA: TGTGCCAGCAGCTTAGGAGGGGCGCGGGGGGGCCTCAGGCGTACGCAGTATTTT.

At least ten counts were recorded for this clonotype. The V gene is TRBV7-2, the J gene TRBJ2-5; TRBD1 or TRBD2 may be the D gene (5 bases each). The ends were cut back, 6 bases at V and 1 base at J, with 15 bases in the middle. The CDR3 consists of 15 residues. The germline V gene has CDR1 SGHTA and CDR2 FQGNSA. CDR3 residues: CASRRAPGPQETQYF. The CDR3 nucleotides read TGTGCCAGCAGGCGTGCTCCGGGACCCCAAGAGACCCAGTACTTC.

This clonotype was observed a few times. V and J are TRBV4-3 and TRBJ1-2; the match to TRBD1 covers 7 bases. Losses at the gene ends were 5 bases for V and 5 bases for J; bases not matched to a gene: 11. The CDR3 totals 15 residues. Germline values: CDR1 LGHNA, CDR2 YSLEER. CDR3 region: CASSVTGVPAYGYTF. For the CDR3, the DNA is TGCGCCAGCAGCGTAACAGGGGTCCCAGCTTATGGCTACACCTTC.

The chain uses TRBV20-1 and TRBJ1-3; D remains ambiguous. The CDR3 sequence is 13 residues long. Germline CDR1 reads DFQATT; CDR2 reads SNEGSKA (reference sequence). The ends were cut back, 3 bases at V and 1 base at J, with 7 bases in the middle. For the CDR3, the DNA is TGCAGTGCTAGCACGGGGTCTGGAAACACCATATATTTT. Its translation: CSASTGSGNTIYF.

The chain carries TRBV30 and TRBJ2-5; 11 bases fit TRBD1. The V segment lost 2 bases and the J segment 5 bases; nucleotides outside the gene matches: 10. The germline V gene has CDR1 GTSNPN and CDR2 SVGIG (reference sequence). This CDR3 contains 16 residues. Written as DNA, the CDR3 is TGTGCCTGGAGTCCAGACCCGGACAGGGGGCGGGAGACCCAGTACTTC. Encoded protein: CAWSPDPDRGRETQYF.

About this clonotype itself: A read error is possible here, since a much larger clone lies one base away. J is TRBJ2-2 and V is TRBV7-3; tentatively, D is TRBD1 (6 bases). CDR3 size: 15 residues. Per the germline V gene, CDR1 is SGHTA and CDR2 is FQGTGA. DNA of the CDR3: TGTGCCAGCAAGGGATGGGGGCAAAACACCGGGGAGCTGCTTTTT. Protein product: CASKGWGQNTGELLF.

This clonotype was recorded a few times. The chain links TRBV30 to TRBJ1-2; weak D call: TRBD1 (6 bases). This CDR3 is 15 amino acids long. V was trimmed by 3 bases and J by 1 base, leaving 15 bases between them. Germline values: CDR1 GTSNPN, CDR2 SVGIG (reference sequence). The CDR3 reads CAWRRGALRNYGYTF. In DNA, the CDR3 is TGTGCCTGGAGAAGGGGGGCACTCCGTAACTATGGCTACACCTTC.

This clonotype was seen many times. This chain links TRBV5-4 with TRBJ2-3; the D gene is possibly TRBD1 (5 bases). The V gene lost 4 bases and the J gene lost 0 bases, with 18 bases spanning the gap. This CDR3 has 17 amino acids. Germline V gives CDR1 SGHNT, CDR2 YYREEE (reference sequence). CDR3 nucleotide sequence: TGTGCCAGCAGCCCCCCCGACAGCCCCCCTAGCACAGATACGCAGTATTTT. The encoded protein is CASSPPDSPPSTDTQYF.

This clonotype has ten or more counts. This chain links TRBV12-5 with TRBJ2-1, with 9 bases fitting TRBD2. Germline loops: CDR1 LGHNT, CDR2 FRNRAP. The length of the CDR3 is 15 residues. Losses at the gene ends were 5 bases for V and 9 bases for J; bases not matched to a gene: 11. CDR3 DNA sequence: TGTGCTAGTGGTGACTGGGCTAGCGGGGTTCTTGAGCAGTTCTTC. Translation gives CASGDWASGVLEQFF.

V usage is TRBV24-1 and J usage is TRBJ2-1; 13 nucleotides align to TRBD2. The ends lost 6 bases at V and 4 bases at J; junction bases unmatched: 11. The CDR3 is 18 residues long. Germline CDR1 KGHDR, CDR2 SFDVKD. The CDR3 region is CATSSAGGLAGSYNEQFF. The CDR3, as DNA: TGTGCCACCAGTAGCGCTGGGGGACTAGCGGGGAGTTACAATGAGCAGTTCTTC.

This clonotype was seen only a few times. CDR3 residues: CASSPRDSYGYTF. CDR3 coding DNA: TGTGCCAGCAGCCCTCGGGACAGCTATGGCTACACCTTC. The chain links TRBV4-2 to TRBJ1-2, with 7 bases lining up with TRBD1. The CDR3 length is 13 residues. Per the germline V gene, CDR1 is LGHNA and CDR2 is YNFKEQ. The V gene end was trimmed by 4 bases and the J gene end by 4 bases; junction bases not matched to a gene: 3.

The sample holds a few counts of this clonotype. The genes are TRBV7-2 and TRBJ1-1; D remains unclear. V lost 1 base, J lost 4 bases, and 10 bases lay in between. The CDR3 has 14 residues. Germline CDR1 and CDR2: SGHTA and FQGNSA. The CDR3 DNA reads TGTGCCAGCAGCTTAGATTTCTGGGCCACTGAAGCTTTCTTT. Translation gives CASSLDFWATEAFF.

This clonotype has only a few counts. This chain joins TRBV5-1 and TRBJ2-3; TRBD2 matches at 9 bases. The germline gives CDR1 SGHRS, CDR2 YFSETQ. This CDR3 is built from 19 residues. V lost 3 bases and J lost 1; bases outside the gene matches: 15. CDR3: CASSWLIAGIAGGTDTQYF. The CDR3 DNA is TGCGCCAGCAGCTGGTTGATCGCGGGTATAGCGGGGGGCACAGATACGCAGTATTTT.

This clonotype was seen more than once but under ten times. The V and J genes are TRBV12-3 or TRBV12-4 and TRBJ1-2, with 7 nucleotides matching TRBD1. Trimming cost V 5 bases and J 6 bases; bases outside gene matches: 3. CDR3 length equals 12 residues. The CDR3 region has the DNA TGTGCCAGCAGTAATACAGGGGATGGCTACACCTTC. Protein: CASSNTGDGYTF.

The chain combines TRBV4-2 with TRBJ2-7; weak D call: TRBD2 (6 bases). In germline, CDR1 is LGHNA, CDR2 YNFKEQ. This CDR3 spans 16 amino acids. Trimming removed 4 bases at V and 3 bases at J, with 19 bases between. CDR3 amino acids: CASSLSGSGPIYEQYF. DNA of the CDR3: TGTGCCAGCAGCCTTAGCGGATCCGGGCCGATCTACGAGCAGTACTTC.

The chain is built from TRBV7-2 and TRBJ2-1; unclear D gene. The V gene's germline CDR1 is SGHTA and CDR2 FQGNSA. Trimming pared 2 bases from V and 9 bases from J, leaving 11 bases between. CDR3 size: 13 residues. CDR3 nucleotide sequence: TGTGCCAGCAGCTTAATTAGTTGGGGTGAGCAGTTCTTC. Protein: CASSLISWGEQFF.

This clonotype was counted many times. The chain is built from TRBV5-6 and TRBJ2-7; D unclear. CDR3 length: 15 residues. Between the trimmed V and J ends, which lost 4 bases and 4 bases, there was a span of 18 bases. The V gene's germline CDR1 is SGHDT and CDR2 YYEEEE. The CDR3 DNA reads as TGTGCCAGCAGCCTAGGGTCCTTCATCGCTTACGAGCAGTACGTC. It codes for CASSLGSFIAYEQYV.

In its sample, this clonotype was seen a few times. V usage is TRBV20-1 and J usage is TRBJ2-4, with no clear D. The CDR3 has 13 amino acids. V was clipped by 2 bases and J by 15 bases, with 20 bases between them. Germline assignment: CDR1 DFQATT and CDR2 SNEGSKA (reference sequence). The DNA for the CDR3 is TGCAGTGCTAGACTCCCCCTCCGGGTGGCCGGGTACTTC. It specifies CSARLPLRVAGYF.

This clonotype was observed a few times. This chain uses TRBV11-2 with TRBJ2-3; unclear D gene. CDR3 size: 13 residues. The V end was cut by 0 bases, the J end by 7 bases, with 8 bases between. Germline assignment: CDR1 SGHAT and CDR2 FQNNGV. The CDR3 reads CASSLDRRNTQYF. Here the CDR3 DNA reads TGTGCCAGCAGCTTAGATCGGCGAAATACGCAGTATTTT. The entire variable domain, with the rest obtained from reference TRBV11-2 and TRBJ2-3, is as follows: EAGVAQSPRYKIIEKRQSVAFWCNPISGHATLYWYQQILGQGPKLLIQFQNNGVVDDSQLPKDRFSAERLKGVDSTLKIQPAKLEDSAVYLCASSLDRRNTQYFGPGTRLTVL.

This clonotype was counted at least ten times. The V call is TRBV10-3, the J call TRBJ2-1, with D perhaps TRBD1 (5 bases). The germline V gene has CDR1 ENHRY and CDR2 SYGVKD. The CDR3 spans 15 residues. The V end was cut by 8 bases, the J end by 8 bases, with 22 bases between. In DNA, the CDR3 is TGTGCCATCTTTTCCGGTCAAGGGGCTCCGTATGAGCAGTTCTTC. Amino acid sequence: CAIFSGQGAPYEQFF.

V gene TRBV20-1 combines with J gene TRBJ1-5; D ambiguous. CDR3 length: 13 residues. CDR1 and CDR2 from the germline V gene are DFQATT and SNEGSKA (reference sequence). The V end lost 5 bases, the J end lost 3 bases, and 11 bases lay between the germline ends. CDR3 sequence (DNA): TGCAGTGCTTTGGCCGGGGTCAATCAGCCCCAGCATTTT. Residues: CSALAGVNQPQHF.

The chain combines TRBV5-1 with TRBJ2-2; D gene ambiguous. The germline CDR1 and CDR2 sequences are SGHRS and YFSETQ. CDR3 length equals 13 residues. V was cut by 0 bases and J by 7 bases, with 7 bases left in between. CDR3 sequence (DNA): TGCGCCAGCAGCTTGGAGGTTCACGGGGAGCTGTTTTTT. Protein product: CASSLEVHGELFF.

This sequence joins TRBV6-2 or TRBV6-3 and TRBJ2-1; D is ambiguous. The CDR3 is made up of 15 amino acids. The ends were cut back, 2 bases at V and 9 bases at J, with 17 bases in the middle. Germline V lookup: CDR1 MNHEY, CDR2 SVGEGT. As DNA, the CDR3 is TGTGCCAGCAGTTACCGCTGGGGAACAAGTGGTGAGCAGTTCTTC. Protein sequence: CASSYRWGTSGEQFF.

This clonotype was counted a few times. The rearrangement links TRBV7-1 to TRBJ1-5; D gene unclear. TRBV7-1 counts as an open reading frame of uncertain function. The germline V and J ends were trimmed by 3 bases and 1 base, with 10 bases remaining between them. This CDR3 region has 15 residues. The CDR3 nucleotides read TGTGCCAGCAGCTCCAGCCTACACAGCAATCAGCCCCAGCATTTT. Translated, it gives CASSSSLHSNQPQHF.

A few counts support this clonotype. V usage is TRBV27 and J usage is TRBJ1-1; possible D gene TRBD1, 6 bases. Germline V gene lookup returns CDR1 MNHEY and CDR2 SMNVEV (reference sequence). The CDR3 has 14 amino acids. With 4 bases removed from V and 0 bases from J, the gap between germline ends came to 9 bases. The CDR3 nucleotides are TGTGCCAGCAGTTCCTACAGGGTGAACACTGAAGCTTTCTTT. It translates to CASSSYRVNTEAFF.

The V gene is TRBV7-9, the J gene TRBJ2-1; D remains unclear. The germline gives CDR1 SEHNR, CDR2 FQNEAQ (reference sequence). The CDR3 is 13 residues long. With 1 base removed from V and 4 bases from J, the gap between germline ends came to 5 bases. The CDR3 loop reads CASSLVVYNEQFF. CDR3 DNA sequence: TGTGCCAGCAGCTTAGTAGTATACAATGAGCAGTTCTTC.

Only a few counts were recorded for this clonotype. V and J are TRBV7-9 and TRBJ1-2, with a weak D call TRBD1 (5 bases). Deletions cut 5 bases from V and 0 bases from J, with 10 bases between. Per germline, CDR1 SEHNR and CDR2 FQNEAQ (reference sequence). This CDR3 is 14 amino acids long. The CDR3: CASSTTVANYGYTF. CDR3 coding DNA: TGTGCCAGCAGCACGACAGTTGCTAACTATGGCTACACCTTC.

This clonotype was detected ten times or more. The chain carries TRBV6-1 and TRBJ1-2; D remains ambiguous. From germline, CDR1 is MNHNS and CDR2 SASEGT. CDR3 length: 17 amino acids. Trimming shortened V by 7 bases and J by 0 bases, and 21 bases separated the two germline ends. DNA for the CDR3: TGTGCCAGCATACGACGGCCCGGAATAACCGCTAACTATGGCTACACCTTC. Its protein is CASIRRPGITANYGYTF.

The chain has TRBV5-4 and TRBJ2-2; no clear D. The CDR3 is 12 amino acids. Germline CDR1 SGHNT, CDR2 YYREEE (reference sequence). The V end was cut by 5 bases, the J end by 6 bases, with 8 bases between. DNA for the CDR3: TGTGCCAGCAGTTTTTATGCCGGGGAGCTGTTTTTT. Translation: CASSFYAGELFF.